This T cell receptor (beta chain) was observed in a study of CD8 T cells in ankylosing spondylitis. Findings and caveats of the study: Characteristic of ankylosing spondylitis blood, it appeared, was a TCR beta motif comprising fewer than 10 highly homologous variants.

Ten or more counts support this clonotype. Its antigen is currently unknown. Library preparation for TCR beta used quantitative 5'-RACE with molecular barcodes. Each CDR3 protein gets one entry after TCRdb re-called the 5' RACE reads with MiXCR. The table lists 5,000 or so distinct CDR3 sequences, under 2.5% of them singletons. The CDR3 length is 15 residues. V was pared by 3 bases and J by 9 bases, with 8 bases of the junction left unmatched. The germline V gene has CDR1 SGDLS and CDR2 YYNGEE. The chain joins TRBV9 to TRBJ2-7; 14 bases agree with TRBD2. The receptor was derived from a male donor with ankylosing spondylitis or in good health (not recorded which). Sequenced input: blood, either unsorted or a sorted T cell fraction (not recorded which). The CDR3 sequence: CASSAGTSGRSVQYF. In DNA, the CDR3 is TGTGCCAGCAGCGCGGGGACTAGCGGGAGAAGCGTGCAGTACTTC.